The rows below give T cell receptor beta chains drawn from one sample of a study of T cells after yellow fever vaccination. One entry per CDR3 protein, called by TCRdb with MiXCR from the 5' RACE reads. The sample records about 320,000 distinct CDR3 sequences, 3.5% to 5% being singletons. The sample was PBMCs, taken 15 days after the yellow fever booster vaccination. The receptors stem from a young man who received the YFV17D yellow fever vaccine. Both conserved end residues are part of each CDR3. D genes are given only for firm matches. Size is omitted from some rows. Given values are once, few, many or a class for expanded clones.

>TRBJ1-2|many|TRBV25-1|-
TGTGCCAGCAGTGAATCGGGGGCGCGCGGCTATGGCTACACCTTC
CASSESGARGYGYTF
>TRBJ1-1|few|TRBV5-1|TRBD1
TGCGCCAGCAGCTTTCAGGGGGGTGGCACTGAAGCTTTCTTT
CASSFQGGGTEAFF
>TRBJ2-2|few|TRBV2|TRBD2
TGTGCCAGCAGAGGACTAGCGGGGAGAACCGGGGAGCTGTTTTTT
CASRGLAGRTGELFF
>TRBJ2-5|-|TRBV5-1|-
TGCGCCAGCAGCCCGGGACACTCTCGAGAGACCCAGTACTTC
CASSPGHSRETQYF
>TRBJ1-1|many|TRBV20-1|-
TGCAGTGAGCTGGGCCCCATGAACACTGAAGCTTTCTTT
CSELGPMNTEAFF
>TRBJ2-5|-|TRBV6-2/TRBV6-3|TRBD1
TGTGCCAGCAGCCCGGGACAGGGGGTATCTGAGACCCAGTACTTC
CASSPGQGVSETQYF
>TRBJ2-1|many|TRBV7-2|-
TGTGCCAGCAGCTTAAGAGTTGCGACGGGGGCAAGCTCCTACAATGAGCAGTTCTTC
CASSLRVATGASSYNEQFF
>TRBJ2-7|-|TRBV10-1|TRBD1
TGCGCCAGCAGTAGGGACAGGGGTGAAGGCGAGCAGTACTTC
CASSRDRGEGEQYF
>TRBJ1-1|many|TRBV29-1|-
TGCAGCGTGGCGGGACCAGGGATGAACACTGAAGCTTTCTTT
CSVAGPGMNTEAFF
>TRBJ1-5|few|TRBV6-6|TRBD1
TGTGCCAGCAGTGAGCCGGACAGGGGGCGAAAACAGCCCCAGCATTTT
CASSEPDRGRKQPQHF
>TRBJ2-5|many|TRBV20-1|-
TGCAGTGCTAGAGCCCCAGGGAGTGGGGAGACCCAGTACTTC
CSARAPGSGETQYF
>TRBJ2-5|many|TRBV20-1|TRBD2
TGCAGTGCCGTAATAGCGGGGGAAGAGACCCAGTACTTC
CSAVIAGEETQYF
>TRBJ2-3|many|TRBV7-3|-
TGTGCCAGCAGTTTTCGTGGAGATACGCAGTATTTT
CASSFRGDTQYF
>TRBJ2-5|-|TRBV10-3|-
TGTGCCATCAGTCCCGCCACCGGGACCCTCAAGGGGGAGACCCAGTACTTC
CAISPATGTLKGETQYF
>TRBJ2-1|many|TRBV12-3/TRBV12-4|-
TGTGCCAGCACCCCACAGCGAGATGTTTCTAATGAGCAGTTCTTC
CASTPQRDVSNEQFF